This T cell receptor (beta chain) was identified in a study of T cells after yellow fever vaccination. Study conclusions and caveats: Weaker in magnitude, the secondary response showed a faster peak on day 5 versus 15.

UMIs and a universal primer site were added when TCR cDNA was made by 5'RACE template switching. TCRdb re-called the 5' RACE reads with MiXCR, one entry per CDR3 protein. The sample shows 450,000 to 550,000 distinct CDR3 sequences, about 19% of them seen only once. This clonotype was seen a few times. The antigen is not known. The sequence was collected from a man aged 25-45 years who received the YFV17D yellow fever vaccine. The sample here was PBMCs, taken 15 days after the yellow fever booster vaccination.

The CDR3 spells CASSPGLAGVEEQYF. The CDR3 DNA reads TGTGCCAGCTCACCAGGGTTAGCGGGAGTAGAAGAGCAGTACTTC. The V gene is TRBV18, the J gene TRBJ2-7; 9 bases line up with TRBD2. J gave up 7 bases and V 2 bases, and 9 bases lay outside the gene matches. The CDR3 is made up of 15 amino acids. CDR1 and CDR2 from the germline V gene are KGHSH and LQKENI.